This T cell receptor (beta chain) is from a study of blood T cells in healthy people across ages. In terms of origin and age, donors were healthy Caucasian individuals from Russia aged 6 to 90. Donors gave roughly 10 milliliters of peripheral blood apiece. Worth noting for this clonotype: Its antigen remains unknown.

Study-level points and caveats: A conclusive naive versus antigen-experienced comparison was prevented by the unsorted PBMCs.

Primers used in a second PCR of about 6 to 11 cycles were a sample-barcoded 5' primer and a J-beta primer mix. TCRdb fed the 5' RACE reads into MiXCR, producing one record per CDR3 protein. The top ten hold approximately 15% of the sample, which has around 900,000 distinct CDR3 sequences, less than 35% seen once. V lost 9 bases, J lost 2 bases, and 17 bases lay in between. This CDR3 is built from 15 residues. The germline gives CDR1 MNHNY, CDR2 SVGAGI (reference sequence). The sequencing input was blood. This rearrangement joins TRBV6-6 to TRBJ1-5; D is unclear. The source of this sequence is a woman of 80 years or more in good health. The CDR3 sequence: CASRQQRNGNQPQHF. The CDR3 DNA follows: TGTGCCAGTAGGCAACAGAGGAACGGCAATCAGCCCCAGCATTTT.